These 27 T cell receptor beta chains came from one sample sequenced in a study of long-term antiretroviral therapy in people with HIV. The immunoSEQ assay was v3.0, run at survey level. The method was immunoSEQ multiplex PCR; TCRdb's version includes in-frame clones alone and lacks a portion of them. The table lists under 50,000 clones, approximately 89% of them singletons. The sample here was unsorted PBMCs, taken 3.1 years after starting antiretroviral therapy. Receptor source: a woman in her fifties or sixties with HIV.

This clone was counted only a few times. V usage is TRBV21-1 and J usage is TRBJ1-2. TRBV21-1 is marked as a pseudogene. This CDR3 is built from 11 residues. The CDR3 sequence is CASGPNYGYTF. The CDR3, as DNA: TGTGCCAGCGGTCCTAACTATGGCTACACCTTC.

CDR3 in amino acids: CASSVTGSSYEQYF. CDR3 DNA: TGTGCCAGCAGCGTAACAGGGAGCTCCTACGAGCAGTACTTC. The rearrangement uses TRBV9 and TRBJ2-7; D is perhaps TRBD1 (6 bases). The CDR3 length is 14 residues. CDR1 and CDR2 (germline): SGDLS, YYNGEE. Trimming removed 1 base at V and 0 bases at J, with 8 bases between.

This clone was counted a few times. The chain uses TRBV7-9 and TRBJ1-1, with D possibly matching TRBD1 (6 bases). The germline V gene encodes CDR1 SEHNR and CDR2 FQNEAQ (reference sequence). This CDR3 comprises 15 residues. V lost 4 bases, J lost 2 bases, and 14 bases lay in between. The CDR3 here is CASSSLQGLNTEAFF. In DNA, the CDR3 is TGTGCCAGCAGCTCATTACAGGGCTTAAACACTGAAGCTTTCTTT.

The rearrangement links TRBV10-3 to TRBJ2-3, with 8 nucleotides matching TRBD1. CDR1 is ENHRY, CDR2 SYGVKD, per germline. V lost 6 bases to trimming and J lost 1 base; unmatched junction nucleotides: 6. This CDR3 has 15 residues. CDR3 in amino acids: CAIREDRARTDTQYF. In DNA form, the CDR3 reads TGTGCCATCAGGGAGGACAGGGCGCGCACAGATACGCAGTATTTT.

The chain joins TRBV27 to TRBJ2-3; D not resolved. This CDR3 is built from 15 residues. Germline CDR1 is MNHEY and CDR2 is SMNVEV (reference sequence). V dropped 4 bases and J dropped 0 bases, with 11 bases sitting between them. The CDR3 DNA follows: TGTGCCAGCAGTTCATACCCGACTAGCACAGATACGCAGTATTTT. The encoded protein is CASSSYPTSTDTQYF.

The rearrangement links TRBV18 to TRBJ1-3, with D possibly TRBD1 on 6 matching bases. The V and J ends lost 3 bases and 1 base respectively, with 13 bases between them. The CDR3 has 16 amino acids. Germline CDR1 and CDR2: KGHSH and LQKENI. CDR3 DNA sequence: TGTGCCAGCTCACCTGCCGGGACACTTTCTGGAAACACCATATATTTT. Encoded protein: CASSPAGTLSGNTIYF.

The chain combines TRBV6-6 with TRBJ1-2; TRBD1 might be the D (5 bases). Trimming took 6 bases from V and 6 from J, leaving 17 bases between them. Germline CDR1 and CDR2: MNHNY and SVGAGI (reference sequence). The CDR3 runs to 14 residues. The CDR3 loop is CASSLLAGENGYTF. CDR3 DNA sequence: TGTGCCAGCAGCCTCTTGGCGGGGGAAAATGGCTACACCTTC.

This rearrangement joins TRBV6-5 to TRBJ2-5; 10 nucleotides match TRBD2. V shed 4 bases and J 1 base; nucleotides not matched to a gene: 3. The CDR3 has 15 residues. From germline, CDR1 is MNHEY and CDR2 SVGAGI. In DNA, the CDR3 is TGTGCCAGCAGTTCCCTAGCGGGGGTCCAAGAGACCCAGTACTTC. Amino acids: CASSSLAGVQETQYF.

The chain links TRBV12-5 to TRBJ2-7; D might be TRBD1 (6 bases). The germline V gene encodes CDR1 LGHNT and CDR2 FRNRAP. The CDR3 contains 15 residues. Trimming pared 0 bases from V and 0 bases from J, leaving 9 bases between. The CDR3 here is CASGLVQGSSYEQYF. The DNA for the CDR3 is TGTGCTAGTGGTTTGGTACAGGGCAGCTCCTACGAGCAGTACTTC.

The gene calls are TRBV25-1 and TRBJ1-4; 8 bases line up with TRBD1. J lost 6 bases, V lost 3 bases, and 6 bases had no gene match. The CDR3 contains 15 residues. Germline V gene lookup returns CDR1 MGHDK and CDR2 SYGVNS. CDR3 region: CASSDPGGAYEKLFF. The CDR3 DNA is TGTGCCAGCAGTGACCCAGGGGGCGCTTATGAAAAACTGTTTTTT.

J is TRBJ1-1 and V is TRBV11-2; D not resolved. The CDR3 consists of 13 residues. Trimming took 5 bases from V and 3 from J, leaving 10 bases between them. CDR1 is SGHAT, CDR2 FQNNGV, per germline. In DNA, the CDR3 is TGTGCCAGCAGCGCGGAACGGGACACTGAAGCTTTCTTT. It is translated as CASSAERDTEAFF. Looking up the rest from reference TRBV11-2 and TRBJ1-1 gives the full variable domain: EAGVAQSPRYKIIEKRQSVAFWCNPISGHATLYWYQQILGQGPKLLIQFQNNGVVDDSQLPKDRFSAERLKGVDSTLKIQPAKLEDSAVYLCASSAERDTEAFFGQGTRLTVV.

This chain links TRBV9 with TRBJ2-7; 12 bases agree with TRBD1. The CDR3 has 14 residues. The junction had 4 bases not matched to a gene; V was cut back by 3 bases and J by 6 bases. Germline V lookup: CDR1 SGDLS, CDR2 YYNGEE. Here the CDR3 reads CASSDGTGGLEQYF. CDR3 in DNA: TGTGCCAGCAGCGACGGGACAGGGGGCCTCGAGCAGTACTTC.

V and J are TRBV7-3 and TRBJ1-4; possible D gene TRBD1, 5 bases. V lost 2 bases, J lost 16 bases, and 17 bases lay in between. The CDR3 loop spans 13 amino acids. Germline values: CDR1 SGHTA, CDR2 FQGTGA. CDR3 nucleotides: TGTGCCAGCAGCTTAGGTCTTTCGCCCCAGGGGTTTTTT. Encoded protein: CASSLGLSPQGFF. The variable domain in full, completed from reference TRBV7-3 and TRBJ1-4, reads GAGVSQTPSNKVTEKGKYVELRCDPISGHTALYWYRQSLGQGPEFLIYFQGTGAADDSGLPNDRFFAVRPEGSVSTLKIQRTERGDSAVYLCASSLGLSPQGFFGSGTQLSVL.

This clone was seen only a few times. The V call is TRBV2, the J call TRBJ1-4; maybe TRBD1 (5 bases). Germline lookup yields CDR1 SNHLY and CDR2 FYNNEI. V was shortened by 6 bases and J by 7 bases, with 15 bases between the two germline ends. The CDR3 spans 14 residues. The CDR3 DNA reads as TGTGCCAGCAGAGGCAGGGAAGCAGGTGAAAAACTGTTTTTT. This gives the protein CASRGREAGEKLFF.

This rearrangement joins TRBV5-1 to TRBJ1-1; D may be TRBD1 (6 bases). Germline assignment: CDR1 SGHRS and CDR2 YFSETQ. Trimming stripped 3 bases from V and 7 bases from J, with 16 bases between. The CDR3 totals 14 residues. The CDR3 region is CASSSWTDGIEAFF. The CDR3 bases are TGCGCCAGCAGCTCTTGGACAGATGGTATTGAAGCTTTCTTT.

This rearrangement joins TRBV4-3 to TRBJ2-5, with 14 bases identical to TRBD2. The CDR3 spans 18 residues. The J segment lost 5 bases and the V segment lost 0 bases, leaving 8 bases of the junction unmatched. Germline CDR1 and CDR2: LGHNA and YSLEER. The CDR3 spells CASSQEGTSGGKGETQYF. The DNA for the CDR3 is TGCGCCAGCAGCCAAGAGGGGACTAGCGGGGGAAAGGGGGAGACCCAGTACTTC.

This clone was picked up a small number of times. The chain uses TRBV20-1 and TRBJ1-1, with D unclear. This CDR3 has 11 residues. V lost 3 bases to trimming and J lost 3 bases, with 5 bases between them. The germline CDR1 and CDR2 sequences are DFQATT and SNEGSKA (reference sequence). CDR3: CSASGDTEAFF. CDR3 DNA: TGCAGTGCTAGTGGGGACACTGAAGCTTTCTTT.

This clone was recorded only once. V is TRBV11-2 and J is TRBJ2-2; 8 nucleotides line up with TRBD1. CDR1 and CDR2 from the germline V gene are SGHAT and FQNNGV. V was pared by 10 bases and J by 9 bases, with 10 bases of the junction left unmatched. The CDR3 is 13 residues long. CDR3 nucleotide sequence: TGTGCCACCCGGACAGGGAGAAACAGGGAGCTGTTTTTT. This gives the protein CATRTGRNRELFF.

This clone occurred once. The CDR3 spells CASYNRGATNEKLFF. CDR3 in DNA: TGTGCCAGTTATAATCGGGGGGCAACTAATGAAAAACTGTTTTTT. The chain recombines TRBV19 with TRBJ1-4; possible D gene TRBD1, 5 bases. This CDR3 region has 15 residues. Germline V gives CDR1 LNHDA, CDR2 SQIVND (reference sequence). The germline V and J ends were trimmed by 8 bases and 0 bases, with 13 bases remaining between them.

V usage is TRBV9 and J usage is TRBJ2-3; 13 bases agree with TRBD2. The CDR3 extends over 17 amino acids. The V segment lost 4 bases and the J segment 6 bases; nucleotides outside the gene matches: 11. The germline V gene encodes CDR1 SGDLS and CDR2 YYNGEE. The CDR3 loop is CASSIQGLAGPGDTQYF. In nucleotides, the CDR3 is TGTGCCAGCAGCATTCAGGGACTAGCGGGGCCGGGGGATACGCAGTATTTT. Full variable domain (remainder filled in from reference TRBV9 and TRBJ2-3): DSGVTQTPKHLITATGQRVTLRCSPRSGDLSVYWYQQSLDQGLQFLIQYYNGEERAKGNILERFSAQQFPDLHSELNLSSLELGDSALYFCASSIQGLAGPGDTQYFGPGTRLTVL.

The table lists this clone with a count of one. V usage is TRBV18 and J usage is TRBJ1-1; D call uncertain. Between the trimmed V and J ends, which lost 3 bases and 6 bases, there was a span of 14 bases. Per the germline V gene, CDR1 is KGHSH and CDR2 is LQKENI. The CDR3 length is 14 residues. The CDR3 is CASSPQKEGPEAFF. The CDR3 nucleotides are TGTGCCAGCTCACCGCAAAAGGAAGGGCCTGAAGCTTTCTTT. The whole variable domain, remainder taken from reference TRBV18 and TRBJ1-1, is NAGVMQNPRHLVRRRGQEARLRCSPMKGHSHVYWYRQLPEEGLKFMVYLQKENIIDESGMPKERFSAEFPKEGPSILRIQQVVRGDSAAYFCASSPQKEGPEAFFGQGTRLTVV.

CDR3 residues: CASSLGGAPNSPLHF. The CDR3 bases are TGTGCCAGCAGCTTGGGGGGGGCGCCTAATTCACCCCTCCACTTT. The chain has TRBV5-6 and TRBJ1-6; maybe TRBD1 (6 bases). The CDR3 has 15 residues. Trimming shortened V by 0 bases and J by 6 bases, and 10 bases separated the two germline ends. The germline CDR1 and CDR2 sequences are SGHDT and YYEEEE.

This clone was seen a few times. This chain connects TRBV18 to TRBJ2-5; no clear D gene. V was pared by 3 bases and J by 2 bases, with 4 bases between. This CDR3 is built from 12 residues. Per the germline V gene, CDR1 is KGHSH and CDR2 is LQKENI. The chain's CDR3 is CASSPDQETQYF. The CDR3 region has the DNA TGTGCCAGCTCACCTGATCAAGAGACCCAGTACTTC.

The chain has TRBV7-8 and TRBJ2-5; D might be TRBD2 (7 bases). Trimming pared 5 bases from V and 4 bases from J, leaving 11 bases between. This CDR3 is built from 13 residues. In germline, CDR1 is SGHVS, CDR2 FQNEAQ. As DNA, the CDR3 is TGTGCCAGCAGCCAAAGGGGGGGAGAGACCCAGTACTTC. Encoded protein: CASSQRGGETQYF.

The rearrangement uses TRBV12-5 and TRBJ1-5; D not certain. V lost 7 bases and J lost 1, with 14 bases in between. This CDR3 is 15 amino acids long. Germline loops: CDR1 LGHNT, CDR2 FRNRAP. CDR3: CASARGGSSNQPQHF. CDR3 DNA: TGTGCTAGTGCCCGAGGTGGGTCGAGCAATCAGCCCCAGCATTTT.

The chain uses TRBV6-5 and TRBJ2-7; D could derive from TRBD1 or TRBD2 (6 bases each). V was shortened by 0 bases and J by 2 bases, with 11 bases between the two germline ends. CDR3 length: 15 amino acids. CDR1 MNHEY and CDR2 SVGAGI come from the germline V gene. CDR3 nucleotides: TGTGCCAGCAGTTACTCTGGGGGGCGCCCCTACGAGCAGTACTTC. It translates to CASSYSGGRPYEQYF.

The chain uses TRBV23-1 and TRBJ1-5, with D possibly being TRBD1 (5 bases). TRBV23-1 is placed among ORFs of uncertain function. The CDR3 is 16 residues long. The V and J ends lost 2 bases and 5 bases respectively, with 16 bases between them. CDR3 loop: CASSQVSAGEDQPQHF. CDR3 sequence (DNA): TGCGCCAGCAGTCAAGTTTCAGCGGGGGAAGATCAGCCCCAGCATTTT.